This TCR beta chain is drawn from a study of cytomegalovirus exposure and HLA in healthy donors. Details on this clone: What it recognizes is unknown.

Study outcomes and limitations: Differences between HLA loci emerged in a later analysis of TCR association rates, with DRB1 most and HLA-C fewest. Certain sequence variants were highly shared and formed a cluster, and this cluster was likely a sequencing artifact.

Germline CDR1 and CDR2: SSHAT and FNYEAQ (reference sequence). J was trimmed by 1 base and V by 5 bases; bases with no gene match: 5. The CDR3 contains 14 residues. Primers included in the PCR were 60 Vbeta and 13 Jbeta primers. TCRdb's table, derived via immunoSEQ multiplex PCR, lists solely in-frame clones and lacks some. This table has 100,000 or so clones, under 85% appearing once. The receptor was isolated from a man younger than 35 in good health and CMV-seronegative. The V and J genes are TRBV7-7 and TRBJ2-7, with TRBD1 matching over 7 bases. Material for sequencing was PBMCs. The CDR3, as DNA: TGTGCCAGCAGCCCCCAGACAGGGTCCTACGAGCAGTACTTC. Translating gives CASSPQTGSYEQYF.